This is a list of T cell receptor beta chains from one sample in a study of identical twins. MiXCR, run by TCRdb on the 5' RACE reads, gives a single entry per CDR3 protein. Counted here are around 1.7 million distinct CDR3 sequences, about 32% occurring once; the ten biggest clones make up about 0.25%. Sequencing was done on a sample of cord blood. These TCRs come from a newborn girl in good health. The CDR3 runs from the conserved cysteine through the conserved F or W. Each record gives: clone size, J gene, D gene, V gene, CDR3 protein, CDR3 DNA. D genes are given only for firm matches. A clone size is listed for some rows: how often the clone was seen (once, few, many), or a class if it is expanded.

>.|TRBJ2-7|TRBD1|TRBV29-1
CSVEPKHWDSFYEQYF
TGCAGCGTTGAACCGAAGCACTGGGACAGCTTCTACGAGCAGTACTTC
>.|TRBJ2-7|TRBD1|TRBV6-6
CASSYPKTGDEQYF
TGTGCCAGCAGTTACCCCAAGACAGGGGACGAGCAGTACTTC
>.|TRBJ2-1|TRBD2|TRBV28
CASSFSSGRNEQFF
TGTGCCAGCAGTTTTTCCAGCGGGAGGAATGAGCAGTTCTTC
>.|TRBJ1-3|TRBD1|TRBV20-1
CSATAGGGGNTIYF
TGCAGTGCTACGGCAGGGGGCGGCGGAAACACCATATATTTT
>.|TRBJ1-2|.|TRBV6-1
CASSVGRRGYTF
TGTGCCAGCAGTGTGGGAAGGCGTGGCTACACCTTC
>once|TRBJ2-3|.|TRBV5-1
CASRSVTDTQYF
TGCGCCAGCAGATCGGTCACAGATACGCAGTATTTT
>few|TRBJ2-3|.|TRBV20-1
CSARDFQSGTDTQYF
TGCAGTGCTAGAGATTTTCAGTCCGGCACAGATACGCAGTATTTT
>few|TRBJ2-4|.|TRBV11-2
CASSEVGNIQYF
TGTGCCAGCAGCGAGGTGGGCAACATTCAGTACTTC
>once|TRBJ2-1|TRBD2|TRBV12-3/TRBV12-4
CASSPSAGAAKTSYNEQFF
TGTGCCAGCAGTCCCTCAGCGGGAGCGGCCAAGACCTCCTACAATGAGCAGTTCTTC
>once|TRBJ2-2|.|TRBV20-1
CSARVGAGTGELFF
TGCAGTGCTAGAGTAGGGGCGGGCACCGGGGAGCTGTTTTTT
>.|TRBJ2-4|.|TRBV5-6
CASSLDTDIQYF
TGTGCCAGCAGCTTGGACACGGACATTCAGTACTTC
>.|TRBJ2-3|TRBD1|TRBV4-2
CASQGQGAADTQYF
TGTGCCAGTCAGGGACAGGGGGCCGCAGATACGCAGTATTTT
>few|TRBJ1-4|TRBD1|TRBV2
CASERTGNEKLFF
TGTGCCAGCGAACGGACAGGGAATGAAAAACTGTTTTTT
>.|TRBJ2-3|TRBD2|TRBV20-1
CSAGGGLSTDTRYF
TGCAGTGCCGGGGGGGGACTTAGCACAGATACGCGGTATTTT
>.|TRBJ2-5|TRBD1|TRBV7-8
CASSLGATGVEETQYF
TGTGCCAGCAGCTTAGGAGCTACAGGGGTGGAGGAGACCCAGTACTTC
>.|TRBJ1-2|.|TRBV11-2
CASRAGRGEDYGYTF
TGTGCCAGCAGGGCCGGCAGGGGCGAGGACTATGGCTACACCTTC
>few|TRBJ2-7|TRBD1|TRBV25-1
CAIQLRPGTAYEQYF
TGTGCCATACAATTACGGCCCGGGACAGCCTACGAGCAGTACTTC
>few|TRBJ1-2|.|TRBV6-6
CATFQGDYGYTF
TGTGCCACCTTTCAGGGTGACTATGGCTACACCTTC
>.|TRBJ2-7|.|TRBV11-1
CASSLVDNDLFHEQYF
TGTGCCAGCAGCTTAGTGGACAATGACTTGTTCCACGAGCAGTACTTC
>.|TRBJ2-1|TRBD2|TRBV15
CATSRASGKWYNEQFF
TGTGCCACCAGCAGAGCTAGCGGGAAATGGTACAATGAGCAGTTCTTC
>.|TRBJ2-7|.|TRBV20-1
CSARRTASYEQYF
TGCAGTGCTAGAAGGACCGCTTCCTACGAGCAGTACTTC
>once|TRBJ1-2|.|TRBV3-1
CASTPKGSNYGYTF
TGTGCCAGCACCCCAAAGGGCTCTAACTATGGCTACACCTTC
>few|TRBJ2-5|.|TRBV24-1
CATSDFQGETQYF
TGTGCCACCAGTGATTTCCAGGGAGAGACCCAGTACTTC
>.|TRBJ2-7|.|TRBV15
CATSSGERAYEQYF
TGTGCCACCAGCAGCGGGGAGCGGGCCTACGAGCAGTACTTC
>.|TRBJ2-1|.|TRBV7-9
CASGTLMHDGSYNEQFF
TGTGCCAGCGGGACGCTTATGCATGACGGGTCCTACAATGAGCAGTTCTTC
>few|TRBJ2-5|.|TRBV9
CASSPPLAPETQYF
TGTGCCAGCAGCCCCCCACTGGCTCCGGAGACCCAGTACTTC
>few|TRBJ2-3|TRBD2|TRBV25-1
CASSESGGAKDTQYF
TGTGCCAGCAGTGAATCCGGGGGGGCGAAAGATACGCAGTATTTT
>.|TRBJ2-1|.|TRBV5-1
CASSRIGTGEQFF
TGCGCCAGCAGCCGGATAGGGACGGGTGAGCAGTTCTTC
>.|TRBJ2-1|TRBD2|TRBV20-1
CSARAPRLAYNEQFF
TGCAGTGCTAGGGCCCCGAGACTAGCGTACAATGAGCAGTTCTTC
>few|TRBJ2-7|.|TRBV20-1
CSSLDSPVKHEQYF
TGCAGTTCACTGGACTCCCCTGTGAAGCACGAGCAGTACTTC
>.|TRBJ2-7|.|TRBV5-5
CASSFGGNPYNEQYF
TGTGCCAGCAGCTTCGGGGGAAATCCCTACAATGAGCAGTACTTC
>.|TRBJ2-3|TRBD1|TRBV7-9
CASSLWTGGDTQYF
TGTGCCAGCAGCTTATGGACAGGGGGCGATACGCAGTATTTT
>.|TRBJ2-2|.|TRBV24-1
CATSDWGNTGELFF
TGTGCCACCAGTGATTGGGGGAACACCGGGGAGCTGTTTTTT
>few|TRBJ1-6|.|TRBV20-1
CSAVTGNSPLHF
TGCAGTGCCGTAACAGGGAATTCACCCCTCCACTTT
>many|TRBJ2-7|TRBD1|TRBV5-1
CASSLVQGAYEQYF
TGTGCCAGCAGCTTAGTTCAGGGGGCCTACGAGCAGTACTTC
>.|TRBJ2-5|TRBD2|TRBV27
CASSLILAGSWETQYF
TGTGCCAGCAGTTTAATCCTAGCGGGGTCCTGGGAGACCCAGTACTTC
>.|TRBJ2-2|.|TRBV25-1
CATADANTGELFF
TGTGCCACAGCCGACGCGAACACCGGGGAGCTGTTTTTT
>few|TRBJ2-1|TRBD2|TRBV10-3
CAISGLTSWKFF
TGTGCCATCAGTGGTTTGACTAGCTGGAAGTTCTTC
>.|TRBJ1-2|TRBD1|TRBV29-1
CSADPGGGYTF
TGCAGCGCCGATCCAGGGGGTGGCTACACCTTC
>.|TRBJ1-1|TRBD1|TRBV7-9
CASSLDPTGKAFF
TGTGCCAGCAGCTTAGATCCGACAGGGAAAGCTTTCTTT
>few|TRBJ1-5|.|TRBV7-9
CASSLVEAEPQHF
TGTGCCAGCAGCTTAGTAGAAGCGGAGCCCCAGCATTTT
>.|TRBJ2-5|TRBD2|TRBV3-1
CASSQIAGAYNEQYF
TGTGCCAGCAGCCAAATAGCGGGGGCGTACAATGAGCAGTACTTC
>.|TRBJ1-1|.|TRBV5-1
CASRSGGLNTEAFF
TGCGCCAGCAGGTCTGGCGGACTGAACACTGAAGCTTTCTTT
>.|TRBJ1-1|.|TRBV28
CASSRRVANAEAFF
TGTGCCAGCAGCCGAAGGGTGGCGAACGCTGAAGCTTTCTTT
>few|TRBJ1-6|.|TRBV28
CASSFPPGTANSPLHF
TGTGCCAGCAGTTTCCCCCCCGGGACGGCTAATTCACCCCTCCACTTT
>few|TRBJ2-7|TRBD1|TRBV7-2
CASSGLRDRLHEQYF
TGTGCCAGCAGCGGCCTCCGGGACAGGTTGCACGAGCAGTACTTC
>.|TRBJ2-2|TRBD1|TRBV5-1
CASSLGDSTGELFF
TGCGCCAGCAGCTTGGGGGACAGCACCGGGGAGCTGTTTTTT